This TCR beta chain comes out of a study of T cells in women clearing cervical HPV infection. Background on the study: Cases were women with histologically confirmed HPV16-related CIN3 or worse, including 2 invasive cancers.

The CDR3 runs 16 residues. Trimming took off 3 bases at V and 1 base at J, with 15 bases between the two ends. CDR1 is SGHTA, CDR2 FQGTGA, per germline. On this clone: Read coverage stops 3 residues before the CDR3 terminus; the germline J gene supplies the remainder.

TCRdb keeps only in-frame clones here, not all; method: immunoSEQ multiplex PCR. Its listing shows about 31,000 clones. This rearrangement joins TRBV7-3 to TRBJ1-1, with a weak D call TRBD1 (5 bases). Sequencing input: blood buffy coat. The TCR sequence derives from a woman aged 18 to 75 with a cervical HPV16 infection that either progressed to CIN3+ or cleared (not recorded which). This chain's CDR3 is CASSFSWSGANTEAFF. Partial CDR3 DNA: TGTGCCAGCAGCTTCTCGTGGAGTGGGGCGAACACTGAA.